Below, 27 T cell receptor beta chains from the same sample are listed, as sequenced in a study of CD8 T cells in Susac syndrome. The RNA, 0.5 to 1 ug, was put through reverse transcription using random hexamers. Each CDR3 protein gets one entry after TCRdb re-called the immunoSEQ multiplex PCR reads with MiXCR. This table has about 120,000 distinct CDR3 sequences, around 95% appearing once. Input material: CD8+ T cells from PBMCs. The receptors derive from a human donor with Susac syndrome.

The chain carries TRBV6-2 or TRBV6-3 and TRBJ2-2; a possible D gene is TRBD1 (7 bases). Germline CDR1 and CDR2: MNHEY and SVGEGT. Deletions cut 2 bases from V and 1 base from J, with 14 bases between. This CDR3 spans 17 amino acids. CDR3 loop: CASSYGTDRVNTGELFF. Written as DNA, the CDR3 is TGTGCCAGCAGTTACGGGACTGACAGGGTGAACACCGGGGAGCTGTTTTTT.

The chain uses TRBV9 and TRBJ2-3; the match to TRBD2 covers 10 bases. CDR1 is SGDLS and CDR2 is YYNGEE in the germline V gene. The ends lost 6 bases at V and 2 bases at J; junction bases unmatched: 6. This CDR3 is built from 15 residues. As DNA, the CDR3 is TGTGCCAGCAACCCAGCGGGAGGGACCACAGATACGCAGTATTTT. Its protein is CASNPAGGTTDTQYF.

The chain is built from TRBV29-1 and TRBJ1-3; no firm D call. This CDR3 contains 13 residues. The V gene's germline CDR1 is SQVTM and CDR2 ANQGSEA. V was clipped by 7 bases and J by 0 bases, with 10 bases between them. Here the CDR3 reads CSAEWGSGNTIYF. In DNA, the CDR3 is TGCAGCGCGGAGTGGGGCTCTGGAAACACCATATATTTT. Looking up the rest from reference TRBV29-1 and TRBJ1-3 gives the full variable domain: SAVISQKPSRDICQRGTSLTIQCQVDSQVTMMFWYRQQPGQSLTLIATANQGSEATYESGFVIDKFPISRPNLTFSTLTVSNMSPEDSSIYLCSAEWGSGNTIYFGEGSWLTVV.

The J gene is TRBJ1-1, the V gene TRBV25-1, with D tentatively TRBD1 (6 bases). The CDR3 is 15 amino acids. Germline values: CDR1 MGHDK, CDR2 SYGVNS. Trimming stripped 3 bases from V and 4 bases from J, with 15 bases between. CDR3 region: CASSDYREGSTEAFF. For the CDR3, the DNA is TGTGCCAGCAGTGATTACAGGGAAGGAAGCACTGAAGCTTTCTTT.

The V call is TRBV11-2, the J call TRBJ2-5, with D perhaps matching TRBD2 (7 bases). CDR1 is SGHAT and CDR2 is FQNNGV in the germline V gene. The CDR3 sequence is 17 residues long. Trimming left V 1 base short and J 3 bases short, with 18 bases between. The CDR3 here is CASSLARWLGGEETQYF. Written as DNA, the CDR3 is TGTGCCAGCAGCTTAGCACGGTGGCTAGGGGGGGAAGAGACCCAGTACTTC.

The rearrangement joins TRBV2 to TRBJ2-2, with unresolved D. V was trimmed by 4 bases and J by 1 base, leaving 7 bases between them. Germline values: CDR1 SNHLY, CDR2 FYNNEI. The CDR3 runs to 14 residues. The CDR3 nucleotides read TGTGCCAGCAGTGGGTCGGTGAACACCGGGGAGCTGTTTTTT. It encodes CASSGSVNTGELFF.

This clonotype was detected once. CDR3 in DNA: TGCGCCAGCAGCTTGCCAGCCGAGACCTCCTACAATGAGCAGTTCTTC. It codes for CASSLPAETSYNEQFF. The V gene is TRBV5-1, the J gene TRBJ2-1; D gene unclear. This CDR3 is built from 16 residues. Germline values: CDR1 SGHRS, CDR2 YFSETQ. Trimming removed 1 base at V and 0 bases at J, with 11 bases between.

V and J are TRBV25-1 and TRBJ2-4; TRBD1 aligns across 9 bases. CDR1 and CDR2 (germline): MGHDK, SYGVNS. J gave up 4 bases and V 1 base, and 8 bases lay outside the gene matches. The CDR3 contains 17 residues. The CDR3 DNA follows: TGTGCCAGCAGTGAATCCAGGACAGGGGAGGCAAAAAACATTCAGTACTTC. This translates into CASSESRTGEAKNIQYF. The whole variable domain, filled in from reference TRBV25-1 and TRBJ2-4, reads EADIYQTPRYLVIGTGKKITLECSQTMGHDKMYWYQQDPGMELHLIHYSYGVNSTEKGDLSSESTVSRIRTEHFPLTLESARPSHTSQYLCASSESRTGEAKNIQYFGAGTRLSVL.

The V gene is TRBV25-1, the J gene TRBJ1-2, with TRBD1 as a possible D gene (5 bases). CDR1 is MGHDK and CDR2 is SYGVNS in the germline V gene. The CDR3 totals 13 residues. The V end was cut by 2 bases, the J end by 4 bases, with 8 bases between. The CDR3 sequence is CASSEEGPYGYTF. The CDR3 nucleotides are TGTGCCAGCAGTGAAGAGGGACCCTATGGCTACACCTTC.

Here the CDR3 DNA reads TGTGCCAGCAGCCACGCTGGGAAGCAAGAGACCCAGTACTTC. This sequence encodes CASSHAGKQETQYF. V gene TRBV12-3 or TRBV12-4 combines with J gene TRBJ2-5; no reliable D call. Trimming took off 6 bases at V and 2 bases at J, with 13 bases between the two ends. The CDR3 sequence is 14 residues long.

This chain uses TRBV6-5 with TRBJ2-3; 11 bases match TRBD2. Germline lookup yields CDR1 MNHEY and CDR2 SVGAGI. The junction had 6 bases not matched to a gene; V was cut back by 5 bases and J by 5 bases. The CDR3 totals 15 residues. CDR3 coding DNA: TGTGCCAGCAGTAACCTAGCGGGAGGAATAGATACGCAGTATTTT. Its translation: CASSNLAGGIDTQYF.

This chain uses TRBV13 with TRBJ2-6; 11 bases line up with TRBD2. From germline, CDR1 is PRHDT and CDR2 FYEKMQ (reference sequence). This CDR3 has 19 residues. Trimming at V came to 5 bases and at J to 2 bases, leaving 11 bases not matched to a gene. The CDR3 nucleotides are TGTGCCAGCAGCCACCACCACGTAGCGGGAGGGGCTGGGGCCAACGTCCTGACTTTC. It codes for CASSHHHVAGGAGANVLTF.

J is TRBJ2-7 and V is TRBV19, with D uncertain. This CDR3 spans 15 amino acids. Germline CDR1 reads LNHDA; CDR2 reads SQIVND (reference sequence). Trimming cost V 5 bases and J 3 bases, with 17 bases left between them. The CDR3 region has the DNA TGTGCCAGTAGTCAGCCGAGTGGCCCCGTCTACGAGCAGTACTTC. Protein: CASSQPSGPVYEQYF.

CDR3 amino acids: CSVALGSNTEAFF. In nucleotides, the CDR3 is TGCAGCGTTGCGCTAGGTTCGAACACTGAAGCTTTCTTT. The J gene is TRBJ1-1, the V gene TRBV29-1; D is ambiguous. Germline V CDR1 and CDR2: SQVTM, ANQGSEA. This CDR3 contains 13 residues. Trimming pared 4 bases from V and 1 base from J, leaving 10 bases between. The whole variable domain, filled in from reference TRBV29-1 and TRBJ1-1, reads SAVISQKPSRDICQRGTSLTIQCQVDSQVTMMFWYRQQPGQSLTLIATANQGSEATYESGFVIDKFPISRPNLTFSTLTVSNMSPEDSSIYLCSVALGSNTEAFFGQGTRLTVV.

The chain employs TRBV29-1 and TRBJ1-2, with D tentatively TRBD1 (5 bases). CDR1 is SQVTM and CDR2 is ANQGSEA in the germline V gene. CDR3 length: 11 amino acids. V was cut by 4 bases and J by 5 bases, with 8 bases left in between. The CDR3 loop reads CSVVGPYGYTF. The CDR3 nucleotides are TGCAGCGTTGTGGGACCGTATGGCTACACCTTC. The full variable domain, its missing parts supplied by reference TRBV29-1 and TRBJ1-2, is SAVISQKPSRDICQRGTSLTIQCQVDSQVTMMFWYRQQPGQSLTLIATANQGSEATYESGFVIDKFPISRPNLTFSTLTVSNMSPEDSSIYLCSVVGPYGYTFGSGTRLTVV.

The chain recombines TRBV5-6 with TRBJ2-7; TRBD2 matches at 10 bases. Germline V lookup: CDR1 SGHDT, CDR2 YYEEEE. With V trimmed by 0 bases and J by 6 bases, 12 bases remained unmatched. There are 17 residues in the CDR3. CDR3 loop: CASSLVTAGGPYGEQYF. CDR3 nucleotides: TGTGCCAGCAGCTTGGTGACAGCGGGGGGGCCTTACGGCGAGCAGTACTTC.

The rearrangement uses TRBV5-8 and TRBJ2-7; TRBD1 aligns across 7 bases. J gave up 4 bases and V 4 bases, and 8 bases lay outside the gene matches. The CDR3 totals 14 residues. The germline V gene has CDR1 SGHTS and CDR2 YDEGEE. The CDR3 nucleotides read TGTGCCAGCAGCACCCGGGACAGAGCTTACGAGCAGTACTTC. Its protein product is CASSTRDRAYEQYF.

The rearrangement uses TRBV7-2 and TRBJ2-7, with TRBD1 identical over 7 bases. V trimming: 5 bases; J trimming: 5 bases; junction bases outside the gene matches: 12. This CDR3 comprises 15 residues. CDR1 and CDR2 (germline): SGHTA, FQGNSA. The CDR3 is CASSRDLTGWDEQYF. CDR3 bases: TGTGCCAGCAGCCGGGATTTGACAGGGTGGGACGAGCAGTACTTC. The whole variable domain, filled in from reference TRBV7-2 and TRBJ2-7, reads GAGVSQSPSNKVTEKGKDVELRCDPISGHTALYWYRQSLGQGLEFLIYFQGNSAPDKSGLPSDRFSAERTGGSVSTLTIQRTQQEDSAVYLCASSRDLTGWDEQYFGPGTRLTVT.

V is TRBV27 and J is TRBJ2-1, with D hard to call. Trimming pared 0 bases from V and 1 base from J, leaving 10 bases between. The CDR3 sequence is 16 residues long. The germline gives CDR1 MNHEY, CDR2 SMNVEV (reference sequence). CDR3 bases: TGTGCCAGCAGTTTATCGATCGACGGGTCCTACAATGAGCAGTTCTTC. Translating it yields CASSLSIDGSYNEQFF.

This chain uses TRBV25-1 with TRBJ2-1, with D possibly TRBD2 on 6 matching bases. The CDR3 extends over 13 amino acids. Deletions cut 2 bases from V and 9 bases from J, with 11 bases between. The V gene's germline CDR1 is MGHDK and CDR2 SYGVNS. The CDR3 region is CASSEGGQGEQFF. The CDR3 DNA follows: TGTGCCAGCAGTGAAGGAGGGCAAGGTGAGCAGTTCTTC.

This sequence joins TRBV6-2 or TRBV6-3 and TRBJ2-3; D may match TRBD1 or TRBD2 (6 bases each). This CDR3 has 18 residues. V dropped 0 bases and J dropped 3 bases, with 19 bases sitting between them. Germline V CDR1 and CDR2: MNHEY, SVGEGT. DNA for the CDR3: TGTGCCAGCAGTTACTCGACGGGGGACAACCGGATGACAGATACGCAGTATTTT. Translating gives CASSYSTGDNRMTDTQYF.

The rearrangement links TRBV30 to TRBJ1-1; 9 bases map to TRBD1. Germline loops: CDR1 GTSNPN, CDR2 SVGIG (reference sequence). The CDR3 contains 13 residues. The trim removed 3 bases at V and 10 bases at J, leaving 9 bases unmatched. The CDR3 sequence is CAWSETGGSGAFF. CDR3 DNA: TGTGCCTGGAGCGAGACAGGGGGAAGTGGAGCTTTCTTT.

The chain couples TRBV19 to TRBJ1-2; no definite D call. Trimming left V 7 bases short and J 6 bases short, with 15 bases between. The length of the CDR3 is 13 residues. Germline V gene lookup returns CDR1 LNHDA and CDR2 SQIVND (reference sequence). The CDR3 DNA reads TGTGCCAGTATGTTCACTCTGACGGATGGCTACACCTTC. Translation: CASMFTLTDGYTF. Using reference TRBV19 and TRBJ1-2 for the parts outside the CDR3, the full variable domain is DGGITQSPKYLFRKEGQNVTLSCEQNLNHDAMYWYRQDPGQGLRLIYYSQIVNDFQKGDIAEGYSVSREKKESFPLTVTSAQKNPTAFYLCASMFTLTDGYTFGSGTRLTVV.

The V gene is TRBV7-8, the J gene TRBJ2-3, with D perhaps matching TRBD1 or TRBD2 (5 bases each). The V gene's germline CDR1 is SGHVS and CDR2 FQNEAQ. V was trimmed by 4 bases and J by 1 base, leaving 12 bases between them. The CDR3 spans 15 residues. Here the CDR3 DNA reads TGTGCCAGCAGCTCCAGAGGGGTCGGCACAGATACGCAGTATTTT. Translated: CASSSRGVGTDTQYF.

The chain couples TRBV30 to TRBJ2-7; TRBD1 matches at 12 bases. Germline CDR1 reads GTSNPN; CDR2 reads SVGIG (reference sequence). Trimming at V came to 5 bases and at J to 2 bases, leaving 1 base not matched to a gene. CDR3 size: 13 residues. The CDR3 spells CAWGDRGPYEQYF. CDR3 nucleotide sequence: TGTGCCTGGGGGGACAGGGGGCCCTACGAGCAGTACTTC.

This chain's CDR3 is CAISEPRKDYRTDTQYF. The CDR3, as DNA: TGTGCCATCAGTGAGCCACGCAAGGACTATCGTACAGATACGCAGTATTTT. The chain uses TRBV10-3 and TRBJ2-3, with D perhaps matching TRBD2 (6 bases). CDR3 length: 17 amino acids. Germline assignment: CDR1 ENHRY and CDR2 SYGVKD. V was clipped by 2 bases and J by 3 bases, with 18 bases between them.

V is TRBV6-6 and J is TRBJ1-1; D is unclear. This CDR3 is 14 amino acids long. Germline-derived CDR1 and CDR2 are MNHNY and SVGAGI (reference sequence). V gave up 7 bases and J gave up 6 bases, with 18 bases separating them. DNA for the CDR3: TGTGCCAGCATCACGAGTAAGGGTATTGCTGAAGCTTTCTTT. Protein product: CASITSKGIAEAFF.